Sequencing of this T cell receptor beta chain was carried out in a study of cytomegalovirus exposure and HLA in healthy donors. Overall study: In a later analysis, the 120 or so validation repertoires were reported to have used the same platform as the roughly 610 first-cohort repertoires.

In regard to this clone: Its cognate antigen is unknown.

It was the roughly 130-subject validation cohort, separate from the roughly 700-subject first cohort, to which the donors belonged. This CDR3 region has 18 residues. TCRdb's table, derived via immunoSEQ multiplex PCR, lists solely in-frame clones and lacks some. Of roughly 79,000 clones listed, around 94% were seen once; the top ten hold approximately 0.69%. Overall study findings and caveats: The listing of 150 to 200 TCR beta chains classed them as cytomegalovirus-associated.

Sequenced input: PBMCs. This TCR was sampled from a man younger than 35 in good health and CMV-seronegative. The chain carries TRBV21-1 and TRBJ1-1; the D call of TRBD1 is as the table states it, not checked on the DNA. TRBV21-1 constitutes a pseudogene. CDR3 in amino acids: CASSKIPGTGKWSAEAFF. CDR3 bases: TGTGCCAGCAGCAAAATACCCGGGACAGGGAAGTGGTCCGCTGAAGCTTTCTTT.